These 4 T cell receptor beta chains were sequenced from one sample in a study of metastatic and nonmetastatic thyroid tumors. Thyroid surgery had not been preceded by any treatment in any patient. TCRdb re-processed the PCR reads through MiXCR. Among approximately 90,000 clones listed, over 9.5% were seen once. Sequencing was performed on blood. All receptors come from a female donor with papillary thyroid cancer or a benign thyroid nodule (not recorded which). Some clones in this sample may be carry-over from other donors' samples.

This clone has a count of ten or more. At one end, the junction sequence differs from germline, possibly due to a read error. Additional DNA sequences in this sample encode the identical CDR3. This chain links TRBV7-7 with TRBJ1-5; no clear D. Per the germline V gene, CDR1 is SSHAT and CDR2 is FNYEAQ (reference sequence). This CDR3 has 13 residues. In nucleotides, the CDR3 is TGTGCTAGCAGCTTAGCGGAAGGGCAGCCCCAGCATTTT. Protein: CASSLAEGQPQHF.

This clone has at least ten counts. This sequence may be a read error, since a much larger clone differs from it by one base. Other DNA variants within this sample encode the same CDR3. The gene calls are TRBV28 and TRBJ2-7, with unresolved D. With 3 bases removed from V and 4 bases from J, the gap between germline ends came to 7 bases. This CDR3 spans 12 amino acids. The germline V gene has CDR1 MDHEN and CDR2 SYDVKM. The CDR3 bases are TGTGCCAGCAGTTTGGTGGTGTACGAGCAGTACTTC. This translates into CASSLVVYEQYF.

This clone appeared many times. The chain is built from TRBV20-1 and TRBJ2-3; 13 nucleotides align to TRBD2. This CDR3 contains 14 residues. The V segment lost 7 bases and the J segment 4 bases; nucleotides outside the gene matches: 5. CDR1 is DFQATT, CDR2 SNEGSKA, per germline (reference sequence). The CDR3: CSVPTSGRADTQYF. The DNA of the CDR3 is TGCAGTGTTCCCACTAGCGGGAGGGCAGATACGCAGTATTTT.

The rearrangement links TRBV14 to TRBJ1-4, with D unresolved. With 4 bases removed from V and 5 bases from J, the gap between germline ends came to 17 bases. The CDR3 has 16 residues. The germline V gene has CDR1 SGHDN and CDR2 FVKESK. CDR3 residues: CASSRPGGGSNEKLFF. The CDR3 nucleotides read TGTGCCAGCAGCCGACCAGGCGGAGGGTCGAATGAAAAACTGTTTTTT.